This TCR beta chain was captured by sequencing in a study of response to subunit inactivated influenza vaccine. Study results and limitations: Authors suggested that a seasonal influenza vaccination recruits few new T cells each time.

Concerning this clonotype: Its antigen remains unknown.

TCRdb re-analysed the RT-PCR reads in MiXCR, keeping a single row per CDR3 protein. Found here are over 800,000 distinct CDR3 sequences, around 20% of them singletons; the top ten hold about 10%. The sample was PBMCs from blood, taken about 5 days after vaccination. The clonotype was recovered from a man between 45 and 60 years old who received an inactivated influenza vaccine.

CDR3 coding DNA: TGTGCCAGCAGCAAACAGGGGGCTAGCACAGATACGCAGTATTTT. It translates to CASSKQGASTDTQYF. The gene calls are TRBV7-9 and TRBJ2-3, with TRBD1 identical over 9 bases. After removal of 5 bases from V and 0 bases from J, the junction contained 3 bases not matched to a gene. The germline V gene has CDR1 SEHNR and CDR2 FQNEAQ (reference sequence). The CDR3 has 15 residues.